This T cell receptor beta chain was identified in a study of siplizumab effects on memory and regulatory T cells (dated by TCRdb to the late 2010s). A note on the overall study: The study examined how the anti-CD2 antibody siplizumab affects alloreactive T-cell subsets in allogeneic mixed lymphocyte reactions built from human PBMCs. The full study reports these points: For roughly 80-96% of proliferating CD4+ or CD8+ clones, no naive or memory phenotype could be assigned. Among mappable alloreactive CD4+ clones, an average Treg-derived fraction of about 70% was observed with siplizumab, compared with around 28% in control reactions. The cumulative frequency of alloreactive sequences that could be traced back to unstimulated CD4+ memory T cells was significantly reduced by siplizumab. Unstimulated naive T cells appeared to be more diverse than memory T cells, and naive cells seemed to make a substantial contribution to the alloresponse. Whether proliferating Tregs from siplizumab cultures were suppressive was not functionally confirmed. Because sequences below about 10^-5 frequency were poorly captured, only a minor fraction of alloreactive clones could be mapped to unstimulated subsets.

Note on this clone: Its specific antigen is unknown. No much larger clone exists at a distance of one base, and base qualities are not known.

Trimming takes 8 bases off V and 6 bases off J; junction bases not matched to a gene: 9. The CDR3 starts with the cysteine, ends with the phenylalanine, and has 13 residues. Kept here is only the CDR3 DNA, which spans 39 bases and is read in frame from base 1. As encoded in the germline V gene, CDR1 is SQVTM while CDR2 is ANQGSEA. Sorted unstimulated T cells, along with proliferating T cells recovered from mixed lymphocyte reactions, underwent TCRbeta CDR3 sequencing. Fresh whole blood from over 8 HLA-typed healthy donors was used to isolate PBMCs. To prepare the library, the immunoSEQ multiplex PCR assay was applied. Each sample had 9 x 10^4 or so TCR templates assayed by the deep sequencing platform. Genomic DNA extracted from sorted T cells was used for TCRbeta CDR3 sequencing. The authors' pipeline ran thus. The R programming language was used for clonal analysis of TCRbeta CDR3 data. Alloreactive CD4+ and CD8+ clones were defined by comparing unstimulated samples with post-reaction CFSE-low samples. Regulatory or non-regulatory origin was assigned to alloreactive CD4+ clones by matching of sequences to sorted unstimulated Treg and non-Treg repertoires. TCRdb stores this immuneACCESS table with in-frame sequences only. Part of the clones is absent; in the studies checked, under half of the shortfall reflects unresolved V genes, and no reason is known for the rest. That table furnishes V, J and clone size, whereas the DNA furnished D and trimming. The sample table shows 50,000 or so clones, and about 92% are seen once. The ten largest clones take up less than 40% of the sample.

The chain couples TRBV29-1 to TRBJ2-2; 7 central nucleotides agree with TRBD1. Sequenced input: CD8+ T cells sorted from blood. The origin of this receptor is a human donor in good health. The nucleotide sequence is TGCAGCATAGCCGGGACAGTAGCCGGGGAGCTGTTTTTT. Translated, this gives CSIAGTVAGELFF.